Below, 30 T cell receptor beta chains from the same sample are listed, as sequenced in a study of radiotherapy plus CTLA-4 blockade in lung cancer (dated by TCRdb to the late 2010s). The library was generated by the immunoSEQ multiplex PCR assay. TCRdb holds this immuneACCESS table with in-frame rearrangements only. Some clones are missing; in checked studies, unresolved V genes explain under half, and the rest has no known cause. This sample comprises approximately 97,000 clones, roughly four fifths of them detected only once. More than 0.75% of the sample goes to the ten largest clones. Sequenced material: peripheral blood, taken from a patient treated with radiotherapy plus ipilimumab. These receptors were taken from a human donor with non-small cell lung cancer who had stable disease on radiotherapy plus ipilimumab.

The genes are TRBV5-1 and TRBJ2-7, with D tentatively TRBD1 or TRBD2 (5 bases each). Per germline, CDR1 SGHRS and CDR2 YFSETQ. CDR3 length equals 15 residues. Trimming removed 1 base at V and 3 bases at J, with 14 bases between. CDR3 nucleotides: TGCGCCAGCAGCTTGTTCGGGACGGAGTTCTACGAGCAGTACTTC. This codes for CASSLFGTEFYEQYF.

The chain combines TRBV6-5 with TRBJ1-5; D is perhaps TRBD1 (6 bases). The CDR3 is made up of 15 amino acids. Between the trimmed V and J ends, which lost 4 bases and 11 bases, there was a span of 21 bases. Germline-derived CDR1 and CDR2 are MNHEY and SVGAGI. The CDR3 here is CASSSNDGNRVTQHF. The CDR3 DNA reads TGTGCCAGCAGTTCCAATGATGGGAACAGGGTGACCCAGCATTTT.

The CDR3 protein is CASSKGKKSREQYF. The CDR3 nucleotides are TGTGCCAGCAGCAAAGGGAAGAAGAGCCGCGAGCAGTACTTC. The chain employs TRBV21-1 and TRBJ2-7. TRBV21-1 is tagged as a pseudogene. The CDR3 extends over 14 amino acids.

V and J are TRBV19 and TRBJ2-2, with D uncertain. V lost 10 bases and J 5 bases, leaving 11 bases between the germline ends. The germline V gene has CDR1 LNHDA and CDR2 SQIVND (reference sequence). The CDR3 is 12 amino acids. DNA of the CDR3: TGTGCCACCCACCTCGGTACCGGGGAGCTGTTTTTT. This sequence encodes CATHLGTGELFF. Supplemented by reference TRBV19 and TRBJ2-2, the full variable domain reads DGGITQSPKYLFRKEGQNVTLSCEQNLNHDAMYWYRQDPGQGLRLIYYSQIVNDFQKGDIAEGYSVSREKKESFPLTVTSAQKNPTAFYLCATHLGTGELFFGEGSRLTVL.

This clone was detected a few times. The chain employs TRBV6-1 and TRBJ2-7; D is tentatively TRBD1 or TRBD2 (5 bases each). Germline CDR1 MNHNS, CDR2 SASEGT. The CDR3 is made up of 15 amino acids. With 5 bases removed from V and 0 bases from J, the gap between germline ends came to 14 bases. The CDR3 region is CASSRNRDRSYEQYF. CDR3 sequence (DNA): TGTGCCAGCAGTAGGAACCGGGACCGCTCCTACGAGCAGTACTTC.

The chain employs TRBV2 and TRBJ2-7; 11 bases fit TRBD1. CDR3 length equals 14 residues. Germline CDR1 and CDR2: SNHLY and FYNNEI. V lost 6 bases and J lost 3; bases outside the gene matches: 4. The CDR3 spells CASSRDRGSYEQYF. The CDR3 DNA sequence: TGTGCCAGCAGCAGGGACAGGGGGAGCTACGAGCAGTACTTC.

The chain employs TRBV2 and TRBJ2-7, with D uncertain. Trimming pared 6 bases from V and 0 bases from J, leaving 15 bases between. CDR1 is SNHLY, CDR2 FYNNEI, per germline. This CDR3 spans 15 amino acids. Here the CDR3 reads CASRETSFSSYEQYF. The CDR3 DNA reads as TGTGCCAGCAGAGAGACCTCTTTCAGCTCCTACGAGCAGTACTTC.

The chain carries TRBV5-4 and TRBJ2-5, with D tentatively TRBD2 (6 bases). In germline, CDR1 is SGHNT, CDR2 YYREEE (reference sequence). CDR3 length equals 15 residues. Trimming removed 3 bases from V and 3 bases from J, with 15 bases in between. The CDR3 sequence is CASSYGTHGKETQYF. In DNA, the CDR3 is TGTGCCAGCAGCTACGGGACTCACGGGAAAGAGACCCAGTACTTC.

This chain links TRBV10-1 with TRBJ2-7; the D gene is possibly TRBD2 (6 bases). Germline CDR1 is WNHNN and CDR2 is SYGVQD (reference sequence). There are 12 residues in the CDR3. The CDR3 nucleotides read TGCTCTCGTAGGAGGGACCAGGGTGAGCAGTACTTC. Amino acid sequence: CSRRRDQGEQYF.

The chain links TRBV19 to TRBJ2-3, with D unclear. Germline V CDR1 and CDR2: LNHDA, SQIVND (reference sequence). Between the trimmed V and J ends, which lost 3 bases and 2 bases, there was a span of 12 bases. The CDR3 has 15 residues. CDR3: CASSIGFPNTDTQYF. CDR3 coding DNA: TGTGCCAGTAGTATTGGCTTCCCCAACACAGATACGCAGTATTTT.

This chain joins TRBV5-1 and TRBJ2-1, with D perhaps given as TRBD1 or TRBD2 (5 bases each). CDR3 size: 15 residues. Trimming pared 0 bases from V and 7 bases from J, leaving 14 bases between. Germline-derived CDR1 and CDR2 are SGHRS and YFSETQ. Here the CDR3 DNA reads TGCGCCAGCAGCTTGGATGGGACCCCACGGAATGAGCAGTTCTTC. Amino acid sequence: CASSLDGTPRNEQFF.

This clone was observed a single time. The CDR3 sequence is CASSHTGNTEAFF. Written as DNA, the CDR3 is TGCGCCAGCAGCCATACAGGGAACACTGAAGCTTTCTTT. The chain uses TRBV4-1 and TRBJ1-1; perhaps TRBD1 as D (5 bases). CDR3 length: 13 amino acids. CDR1 is MGHRA and CDR2 is YSYEKL in the germline V gene. Trimming removed 3 bases from V and 1 base from J, with 6 bases in between.

The chain has TRBV28 and TRBJ2-3; 11 bases are a match to TRBD2. The germline gives CDR1 MDHEN, CDR2 SYDVKM. The CDR3 totals 14 residues. The V segment lost 8 bases and the J segment 4 bases; nucleotides outside the gene matches: 5. CDR3 region: CASVSSGRSDTQYF. CDR3 DNA sequence: TGTGCCAGCGTTTCTAGCGGGAGGTCAGATACGCAGTATTTT.

The chain is built from TRBV6-1 and TRBJ2-2; no clear D gene. Between the trimmed V and J ends, which lost 4 bases and 1 base, there was a span of 10 bases. CDR3 size: 15 residues. Germline values: CDR1 MNHNS, CDR2 SASEGT. CDR3 DNA: TGTGCCAGCAGTGTCCGGGCTATGAACACCGGGGAGCTGTTTTTT. Encoded protein: CASSVRAMNTGELFF.

The genes are TRBV7-8 and TRBJ2-2; TRBD2 aligns across 12 bases. V trimming: 4 bases; J trimming: 5 bases; junction bases outside the gene matches: 2. There are 15 residues in the CDR3. The germline CDR1 and CDR2 sequences are SGHVS and FQNEAQ. CDR3 in DNA: TGTGCCAGCAGCTCTAGCGGGGGGGTTACCGGGGAGCTGTTTTTT. Translating it yields CASSSSGGVTGELFF.

This chain connects TRBV6-9 to TRBJ1-6; D not resolved. The CDR3 spans 15 residues. Trimming left V 4 bases short and J 8 bases short, with 15 bases between. In germline, CDR1 is MNHGY, CDR2 SVAAGI. This CDR3 is CASSLWSARYSPLHF. Here the CDR3 DNA reads TGTGCCAGCAGTTTATGGTCCGCTCGGTATTCACCCCTCCACTTT.

The chain links TRBV6-1 to TRBJ2-5; no firm D call. V was trimmed by 6 bases and J by 1 base, leaving 12 bases between them. CDR1 is MNHNS, CDR2 SASEGT, per germline. This CDR3 is 14 amino acids long. The CDR3 DNA follows: TGTGCCAGCAGAGTTCGGCAGCCCCAAGAGACCCAGTACTTC. Amino acid sequence: CASRVRQPQETQYF.

This chain joins TRBV9 and TRBJ2-1; 10 bases fit TRBD2. This CDR3 region has 15 residues. Germline trimming cut 3 bases from V and 6 bases from J; bases unmatched to any gene: 6. Germline values: CDR1 SGDLS, CDR2 YYNGEE. The chain's CDR3 is CASSASGLAPNEQFF. CDR3 DNA: TGTGCCAGCAGCGCCTCGGGACTAGCGCCCAATGAGCAGTTCTTC.

The chain carries TRBV27 and TRBJ2-2; tentatively, D is TRBD1 (6 bases). The CDR3 sequence is 15 residues long. Looked up from germline, CDR1 is MNHEY and CDR2 is SMNVEV (reference sequence). Between the trimmed V and J ends, which lost 6 bases and 6 bases, there was a span of 17 bases. In DNA, the CDR3 is TGTGCCAGCAGCCAAGGGCAGGGGAGACCCGGGGAGCTGTTTTTT. Amino acid sequence: CASSQGQGRPGELFF.

J is TRBJ2-2 and V is TRBV7-3, with 8 bases aligning to TRBD1. The germline V gene has CDR1 SGHTA and CDR2 FQGTGA. V was clipped by 2 bases and J by 5 bases; unmatched bases: 4. This CDR3 is 15 amino acids long. This CDR3 is CASSLQGAGTGELFF. The CDR3 nucleotides are TGTGCCAGCAGCTTACAGGGGGCAGGGACCGGGGAGCTGTTTTTT. The full variable domain, with the rest looked up from reference TRBV7-3 and TRBJ2-2, is GAGVSQTPSNKVTEKGKYVELRCDPISGHTALYWYRQSLGQGPEFLIYFQGTGAADDSGLPNDRFFAVRPEGSVSTLKIQRTERGDSAVYLCASSLQGAGTGELFFGEGSRLTVL.

The V gene is TRBV27, the J gene TRBJ1-4, with D perhaps TRBD1 (6 bases). Per the germline V gene, CDR1 is MNHEY and CDR2 is SMNVEV (reference sequence). This CDR3 region has 16 residues. V was shortened by 6 bases and J by 5 bases, with 19 bases between the two germline ends. This CDR3 reads CASSYRPGHLNEKLFF. The CDR3 DNA reads TGTGCCAGCAGCTACAGACCGGGACACCTCAATGAAAAACTGTTTTTT.

There are a few counts of this clone. The chain couples TRBV10-2 to TRBJ2-1; 9 bases are shared with TRBD1. CDR3 length: 15 residues. CDR1 and CDR2 (germline): WSHSY, SAAADI. Germline trimming cut 2 bases from V and 13 bases from J; bases unmatched to any gene: 12. The CDR3 loop reads CASSEGSGQGVPQFF. In DNA, the CDR3 is TGCGCCAGCAGTGAGGGGTCGGGACAGGGAGTCCCCCAGTTCTTC.

The chain links TRBV18 to TRBJ2-5; a possible D gene is TRBD2 (6 bases). Per germline, CDR1 KGHSH and CDR2 LQKENI. The length of the CDR3 is 13 residues. The germline V and J ends were trimmed by 0 bases and 4 bases, with 6 bases remaining between them. The DNA for the CDR3 is TGTGCCAGCTCACCACCGGGGGGAGAGACCCAGTACTTC. This translates into CASSPPGGETQYF. Full variable domain (rest looked up from reference TRBV18 and TRBJ2-5): NAGVMQNPRHLVRRRGQEARLRCSPMKGHSHVYWYRQLPEEGLKFMVYLQKENIIDESGMPKERFSAEFPKEGPSILRIQQVVRGDSAAYFCASSPPGGETQYFGPGTRLLVL.

The CDR3 here is CASSQDAPKPRETQYF. In nucleotides, the CDR3 is TGCGCCAGCAGCCAAGATGCACCCAAACCCAGGGAGACCCAGTACTTC. This chain uses TRBV4-1 with TRBJ2-5; D gene unclear. This CDR3 has 16 amino acids. Per germline, CDR1 MGHRA and CDR2 YSYEKL. V lost 0 bases, J lost 5 bases, and 16 bases lay in between.

The rearrangement links TRBV5-1 to TRBJ1-1, with a weak D call TRBD1 (5 bases). V was trimmed by 2 bases and J by 1 base, leaving 15 bases between them. CDR1 and CDR2 from the germline V gene are SGHRS and YFSETQ. The CDR3 consists of 16 residues. This CDR3 is CASSFNSGNGNTEAFF. The CDR3 region has the DNA TGCGCCAGCAGCTTTAACTCAGGGAACGGGAACACTGAAGCTTTCTTT.

As concerns this clone: Other DNA sequences in the same sample also yield this CDR3. The chain links TRBV5-6 to TRBJ2-1; possibly TRBD2 for D (7 bases). The CDR3 extends over 14 amino acids. V lost 3 bases and J 5 bases, leaving 12 bases between the germline ends. The V gene's germline CDR1 is SGHDT and CDR2 YYEEEE. The CDR3 reads CASSWGGQNNEQFF. DNA for the CDR3: TGTGCCAGCAGCTGGGGGGGGCAGAACAATGAGCAGTTCTTC.

The CDR3, as DNA: TGTGCCAGCAGCTTAGAAAGGGCAAGCTCCTATAATTCACCCCTCCACTTT. It yields the protein CASSLERASSYNSPLHF. The gene calls are TRBV11-1 and TRBJ1-6, with D uncertain. CDR1 is SGHAT and CDR2 is FQDESV in the germline V gene (reference sequence). The CDR3 sequence is 17 residues long. Deletions cut 1 base from V and 0 bases from J, with 10 bases between.

The V call is TRBV5-1, the J call TRBJ1-1, with a tentative D call TRBD1 (5 bases). The germline gives CDR1 SGHRS, CDR2 YFSETQ. V lost 1 base to trimming and J lost 3 bases, with 13 bases between them. The CDR3 is 15 residues long. The DNA of the CDR3 is TGCGCCAGCAGCTTGCGCGGGGGAGCGGACACTGAAGCTTTCTTT. It codes for CASSLRGGADTEAFF.

The V gene is TRBV27, the J gene TRBJ1-2; TRBD1 matches at 10 bases. The CDR3 runs 13 residues. Germline values: CDR1 MNHEY, CDR2 SMNVEV (reference sequence). V lost 5 bases and J lost 3; bases outside the gene matches: 0. The CDR3 DNA reads TGTGCCAGCAGTGACAGGGGGCACTATGGCTACACCTTC. It is translated as CASSDRGHYGYTF.

This clone showed up just a few times. The V call is TRBV4-1, the J call TRBJ1-5, with D perhaps TRBD1 (6 bases). Germline CDR1 and CDR2: MGHRA and YSYEKL. This CDR3 has 14 amino acids. V gave up 5 bases and J gave up 2 bases, with 10 bases separating them. CDR3 residues: CASSSGQGNQPQHF. The CDR3 region has the DNA TGCGCCAGCAGCTCGGGACAAGGCAATCAGCCCCAGCATTTT.